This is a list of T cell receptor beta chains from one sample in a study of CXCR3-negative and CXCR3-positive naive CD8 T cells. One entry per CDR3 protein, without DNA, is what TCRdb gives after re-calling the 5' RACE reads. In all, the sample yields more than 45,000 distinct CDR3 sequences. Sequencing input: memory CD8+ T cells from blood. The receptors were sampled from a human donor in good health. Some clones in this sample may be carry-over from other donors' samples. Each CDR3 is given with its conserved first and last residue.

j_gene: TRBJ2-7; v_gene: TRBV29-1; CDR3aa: CSVEGATTGPHEQYF
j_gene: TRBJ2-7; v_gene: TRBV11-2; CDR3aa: CASGHTYEQYF
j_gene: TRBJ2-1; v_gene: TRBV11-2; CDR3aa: CASSELHPGFDNEQFF
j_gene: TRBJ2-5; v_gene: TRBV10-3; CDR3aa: CAISPEGGGKTHYF
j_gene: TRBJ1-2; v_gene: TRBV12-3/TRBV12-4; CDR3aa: CASSRQVRGYGYTF
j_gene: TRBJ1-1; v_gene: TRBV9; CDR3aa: CASSLRDGTEAFF
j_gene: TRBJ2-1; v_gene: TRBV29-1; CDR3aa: CSAGLADYNEQFF
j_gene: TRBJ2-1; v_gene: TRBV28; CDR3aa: CASSLGLADNEQFF
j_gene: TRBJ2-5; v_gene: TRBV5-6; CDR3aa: CASSWDRGWETQYF
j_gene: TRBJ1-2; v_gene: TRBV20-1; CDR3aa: CSARAGQDPYGYTF
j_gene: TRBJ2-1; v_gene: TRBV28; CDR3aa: CASSLLAEVSDEQFF
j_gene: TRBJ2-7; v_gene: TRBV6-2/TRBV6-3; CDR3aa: CASSYSEDRGYEQYF
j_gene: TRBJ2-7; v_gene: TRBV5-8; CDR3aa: CASSLEGSPFSYEQYF
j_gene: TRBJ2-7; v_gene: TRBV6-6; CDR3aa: CASSQGQGTYEQYF
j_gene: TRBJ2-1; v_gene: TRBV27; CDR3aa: CASSQGPLSGGAKNEQFF
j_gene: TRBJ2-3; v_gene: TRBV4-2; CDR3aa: CASSQDRGEPDTQYF
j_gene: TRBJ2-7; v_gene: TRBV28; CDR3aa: CASSFEGRAYEQYF
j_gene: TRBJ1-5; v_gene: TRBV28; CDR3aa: CASSLFSGPRRPQHF
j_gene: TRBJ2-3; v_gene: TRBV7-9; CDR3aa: CASSLLDTQYF
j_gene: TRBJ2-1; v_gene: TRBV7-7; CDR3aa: CASSPGLAGSQFF
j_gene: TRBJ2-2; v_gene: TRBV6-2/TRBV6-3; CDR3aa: CASSSRGETGELFF
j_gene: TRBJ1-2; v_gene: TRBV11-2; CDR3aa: CASSNMRPTADGYTF
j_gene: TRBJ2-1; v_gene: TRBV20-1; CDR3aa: CSARRRVGDEQFF
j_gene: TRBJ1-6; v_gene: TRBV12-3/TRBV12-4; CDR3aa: CASSYEPYNSPLHF
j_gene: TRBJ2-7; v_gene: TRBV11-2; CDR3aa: CASSLQGPYEQYF
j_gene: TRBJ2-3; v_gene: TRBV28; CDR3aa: CASAGTGTDTQYF
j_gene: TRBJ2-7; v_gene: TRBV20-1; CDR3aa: CSARSGFYEQYF
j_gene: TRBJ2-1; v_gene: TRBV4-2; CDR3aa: CASSQVSGGSGEQFF
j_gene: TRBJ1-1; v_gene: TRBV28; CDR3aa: CASSGDRGPEAFF
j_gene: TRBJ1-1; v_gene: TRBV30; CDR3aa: CAWGDGYTEAFF
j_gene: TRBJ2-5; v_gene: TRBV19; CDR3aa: CASPTGMPQETQYF
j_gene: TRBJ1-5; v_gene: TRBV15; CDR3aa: CATSRPRGGRGQPQHF
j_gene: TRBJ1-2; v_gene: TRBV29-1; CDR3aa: CSVESSANYGYTF
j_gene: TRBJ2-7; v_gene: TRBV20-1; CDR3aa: CSALGARATYEQYF
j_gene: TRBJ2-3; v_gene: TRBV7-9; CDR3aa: CASSPPGRGTDTQYF
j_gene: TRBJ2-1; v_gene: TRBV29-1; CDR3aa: CSASPDRGLADEQFF
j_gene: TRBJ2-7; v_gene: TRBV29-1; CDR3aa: CSAIDSYEQYF
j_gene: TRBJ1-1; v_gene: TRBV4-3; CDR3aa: CASSQEGMNTEAFF
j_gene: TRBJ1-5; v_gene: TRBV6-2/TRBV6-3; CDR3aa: CASRVGQGVNQPQHF
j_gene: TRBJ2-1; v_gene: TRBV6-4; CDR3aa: CAGSGKTSGEVNEQFF
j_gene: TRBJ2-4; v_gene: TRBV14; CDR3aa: CASSQTRSGIKNIQYF
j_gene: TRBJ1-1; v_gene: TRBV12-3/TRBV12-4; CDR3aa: CASVTGQGIHTEAFF